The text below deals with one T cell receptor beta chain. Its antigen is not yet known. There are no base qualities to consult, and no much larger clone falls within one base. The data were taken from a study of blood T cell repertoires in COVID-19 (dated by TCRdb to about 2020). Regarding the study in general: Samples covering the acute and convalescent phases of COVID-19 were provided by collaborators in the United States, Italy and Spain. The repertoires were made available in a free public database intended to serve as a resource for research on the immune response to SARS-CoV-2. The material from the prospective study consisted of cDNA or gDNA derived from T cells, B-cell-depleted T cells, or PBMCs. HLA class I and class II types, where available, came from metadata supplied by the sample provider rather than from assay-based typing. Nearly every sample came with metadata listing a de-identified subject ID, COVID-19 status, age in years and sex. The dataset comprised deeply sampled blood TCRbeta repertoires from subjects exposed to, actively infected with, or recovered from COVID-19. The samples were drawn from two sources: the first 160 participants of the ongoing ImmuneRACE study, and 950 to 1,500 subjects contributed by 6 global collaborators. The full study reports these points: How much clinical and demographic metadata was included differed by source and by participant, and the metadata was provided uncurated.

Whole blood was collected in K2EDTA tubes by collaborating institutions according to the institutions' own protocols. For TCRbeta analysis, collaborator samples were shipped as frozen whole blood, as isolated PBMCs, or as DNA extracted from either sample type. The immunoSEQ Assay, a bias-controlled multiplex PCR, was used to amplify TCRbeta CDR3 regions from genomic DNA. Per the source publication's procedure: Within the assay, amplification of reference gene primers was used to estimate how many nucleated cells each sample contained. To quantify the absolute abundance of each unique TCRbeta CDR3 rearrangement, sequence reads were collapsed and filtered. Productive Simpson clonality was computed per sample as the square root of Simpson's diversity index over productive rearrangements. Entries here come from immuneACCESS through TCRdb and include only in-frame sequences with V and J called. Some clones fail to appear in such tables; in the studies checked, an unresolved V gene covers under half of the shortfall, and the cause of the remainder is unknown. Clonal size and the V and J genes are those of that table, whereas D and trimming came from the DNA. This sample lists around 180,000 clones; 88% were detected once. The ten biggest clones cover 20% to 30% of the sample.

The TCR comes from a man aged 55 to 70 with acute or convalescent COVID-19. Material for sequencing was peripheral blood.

This receptor has the CDR3 CASSFLSGSTGELFF. The DNA reads as follows: TGTGCCAGCAGTTTTTTAAGCGGATCCACCGGGGAGCTGTTTTTT. Recombination linked TRBV27 to TRBJ2-2, and possibly TRBD2, on 5 matching bases. Sequences MNHEY (CDR1) and SMNVEV (CDR2) are obtained from the germline V gene (reference sequence). The CDR3 contains 15 residues, cysteine and phenylalanine counted. Only CDR3 DNA remains: 45 bases, in frame from the first base. V is pared back by 3 bases and J by 4 bases, with 12 bases lying between the germline termini.